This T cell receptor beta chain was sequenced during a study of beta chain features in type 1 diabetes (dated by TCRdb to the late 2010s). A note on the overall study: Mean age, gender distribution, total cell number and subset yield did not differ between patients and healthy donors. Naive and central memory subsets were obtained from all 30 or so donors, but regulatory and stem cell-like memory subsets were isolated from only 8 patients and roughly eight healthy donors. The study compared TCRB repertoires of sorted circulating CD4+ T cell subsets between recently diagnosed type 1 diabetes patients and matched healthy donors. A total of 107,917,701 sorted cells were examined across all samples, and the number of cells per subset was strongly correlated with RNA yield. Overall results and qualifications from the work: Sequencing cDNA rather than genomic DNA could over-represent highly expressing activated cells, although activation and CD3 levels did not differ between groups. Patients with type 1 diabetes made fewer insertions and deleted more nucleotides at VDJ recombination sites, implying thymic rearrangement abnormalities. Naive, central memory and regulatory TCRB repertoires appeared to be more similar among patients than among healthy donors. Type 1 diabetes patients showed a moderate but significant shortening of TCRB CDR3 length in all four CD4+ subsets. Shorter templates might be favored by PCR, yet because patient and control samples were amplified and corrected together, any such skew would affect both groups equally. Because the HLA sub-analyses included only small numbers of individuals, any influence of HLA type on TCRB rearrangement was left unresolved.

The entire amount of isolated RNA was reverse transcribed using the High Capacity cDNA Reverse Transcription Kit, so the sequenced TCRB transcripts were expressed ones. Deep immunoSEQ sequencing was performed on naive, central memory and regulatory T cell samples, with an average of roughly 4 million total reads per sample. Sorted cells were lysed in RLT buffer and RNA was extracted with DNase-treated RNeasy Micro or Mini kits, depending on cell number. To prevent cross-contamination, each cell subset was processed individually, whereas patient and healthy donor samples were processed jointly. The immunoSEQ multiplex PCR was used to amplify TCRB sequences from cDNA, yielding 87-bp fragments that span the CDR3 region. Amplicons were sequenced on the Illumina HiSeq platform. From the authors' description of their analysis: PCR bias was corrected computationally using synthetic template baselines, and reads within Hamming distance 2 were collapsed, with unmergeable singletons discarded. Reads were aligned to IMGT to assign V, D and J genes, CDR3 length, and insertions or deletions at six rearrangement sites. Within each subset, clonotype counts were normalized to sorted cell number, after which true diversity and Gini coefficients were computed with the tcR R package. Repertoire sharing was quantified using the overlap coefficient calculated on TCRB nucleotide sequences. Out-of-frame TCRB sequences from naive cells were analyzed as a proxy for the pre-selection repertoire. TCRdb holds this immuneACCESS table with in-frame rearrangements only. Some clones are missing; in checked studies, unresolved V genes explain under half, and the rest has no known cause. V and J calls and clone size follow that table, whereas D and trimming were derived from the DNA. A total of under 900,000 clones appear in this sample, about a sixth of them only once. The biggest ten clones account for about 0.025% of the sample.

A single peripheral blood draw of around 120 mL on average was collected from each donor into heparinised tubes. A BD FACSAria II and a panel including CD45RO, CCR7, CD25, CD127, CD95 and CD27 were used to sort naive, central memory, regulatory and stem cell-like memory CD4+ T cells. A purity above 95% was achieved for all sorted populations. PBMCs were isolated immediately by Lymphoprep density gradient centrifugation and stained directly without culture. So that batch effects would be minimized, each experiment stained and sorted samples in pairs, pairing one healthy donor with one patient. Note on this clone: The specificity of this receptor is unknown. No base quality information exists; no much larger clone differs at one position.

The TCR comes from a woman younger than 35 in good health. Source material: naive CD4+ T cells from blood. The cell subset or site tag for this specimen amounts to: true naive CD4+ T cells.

CDR3 protein: CASSPRRKMEAEQYF. The bases are TGTGCCAGCTCACCACGGCGGAAAATGGAAGCCGAGCAGTACTTC. The rearranged chain carries TRBV18 and TRBJ2-7; no D gene can be assigned with confidence. Trimming takes 1 base from V and 6 bases from J, and the germline ends sit 16 bases apart. The germline V gene specifies KGHSH as CDR1 and LQKENI as CDR2. Including the terminal cysteine and phenylalanine, the CDR3 comprises 15 residues. Kept here is only the CDR3 DNA, which spans 45 bases and is read in frame from base 1.